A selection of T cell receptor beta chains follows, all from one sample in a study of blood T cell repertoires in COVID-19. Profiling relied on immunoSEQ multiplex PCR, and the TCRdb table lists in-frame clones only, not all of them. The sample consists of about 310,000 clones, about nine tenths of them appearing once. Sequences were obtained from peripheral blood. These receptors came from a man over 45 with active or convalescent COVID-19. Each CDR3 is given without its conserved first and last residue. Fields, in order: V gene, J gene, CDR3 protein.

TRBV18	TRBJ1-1	ASSPLTGQTEAF
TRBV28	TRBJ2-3	ASSQGLVTDTQY
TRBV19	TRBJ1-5	ASSAVGQGNQPQH
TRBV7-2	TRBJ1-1	ASSLKGRGNTEAF
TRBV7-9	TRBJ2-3	ASSISIDTQY
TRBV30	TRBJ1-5	AWRIGGGSSQPQH
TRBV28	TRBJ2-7	ASSFGGGLEQY
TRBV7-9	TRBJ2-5	ASSANRGGETQY
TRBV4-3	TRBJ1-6	ASSVGGINNSPLH
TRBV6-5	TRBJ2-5	ASSPGVGTQY
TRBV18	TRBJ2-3	ASSPPNREGTDTQY
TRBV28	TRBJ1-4	ASRHPGDSNEKLF
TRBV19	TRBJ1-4	ASRDRGQQEKLF
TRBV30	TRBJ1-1	AQTGESRQAF
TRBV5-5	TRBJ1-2	ASRRGTGDYGYT
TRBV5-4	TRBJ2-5	ASSLETGVGETQY
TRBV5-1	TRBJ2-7	ASSLVGTGVSEQY
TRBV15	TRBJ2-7	ATSREVSSYEQY
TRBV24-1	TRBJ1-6	ATSDSSYNSPLH
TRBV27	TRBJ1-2	ASSTRQGSPQYGYT
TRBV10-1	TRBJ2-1	ASTYPIDRSNEQF